These 27 T cell receptor beta chains share one sample of origin, sequenced in a study of T-cell reconstitution after alpha-beta-depleted transplantation in children. Unique molecular identifiers featured in how the TCRbeta library was prepared. One entry per CDR3 protein, called by TCRdb with MiXCR from the PCR reads. The sample records approximately 1,000,000 distinct CDR3 sequences, around 30% being singletons. This sample comprised PBMCs, mostly from graft donor cells, obtained 360 days after TCRalphabeta/CD19-depleted stem cell transplant. The receptor set was obtained from a boy younger than two who had a stem cell transplant for SCID, so the T cells may come from the graft donor.

The chain uses TRBV4-1 and TRBJ2-1; 16 bases map to TRBD2. Germline CDR1 MGHRA, CDR2 YSYEKL. This CDR3 comprises 18 residues. Unmatched junction bases numbered 7, after V lost 4 bases and J lost 4 bases. The CDR3 region has the DNA TGCGCCAGCAGCCTGGGACTAGCGGGGGGGAAGAGTTACAATGAGCAGTTCTTC. It specifies CASSLGLAGGKSYNEQFF.

This clonotype showed up just a few times. The rearrangement links TRBV5-1 to TRBJ2-3; a possible D gene is TRBD2 (6 bases). The V and J ends lost 4 bases and 4 bases respectively, with 19 bases between them. The CDR3 has 16 residues. CDR1 is SGHRS and CDR2 is YFSETQ in the germline V gene. CDR3 loop: CASSPGPGEGPDTQYF. In DNA form, the CDR3 reads TGCGCCAGCAGCCCGGGCCCGGGAGAGGGTCCAGATACGCAGTATTTT.

The chain is built from TRBV12-3 or TRBV12-4 and TRBJ2-3, with D possibly TRBD2 on 6 matching bases. Trimming left V 6 bases short and J 5 bases short, with 21 bases between. This CDR3 is 16 amino acids long. CDR3 sequence: CASSGPWASVLDTQYF. CDR3 in DNA: TGTGCCAGCAGCGGCCCGTGGGCTAGCGTATTAGATACGCAGTATTTT.

This clonotype was observed a handful of times. The chain couples TRBV12-3 or TRBV12-4 to TRBJ1-1; D gene ambiguous. This CDR3 contains 14 residues. V lost 6 bases and J lost 4, with 15 bases in between. Written as DNA, the CDR3 is TGTGCCAGCAGGGTAAACGTGGGTGGCACTGAAGCTTTCTTT. This gives the protein CASRVNVGGTEAFF.

The chain uses TRBV12-3 or TRBV12-4 and TRBJ2-5; 8 bases align to TRBD1. The CDR3 has 14 amino acids. The junction had 9 bases not matched to a gene; V was cut back by 7 bases and J by 5 bases. The CDR3 reads CASTSRGRRETQYF. CDR3 in DNA: TGTGCCAGCACCTCCAGGGGGCGTAGGGAGACCCAGTACTTC.

This clonotype was counted between two and nine times. The rearrangement links TRBV20-1 to TRBJ2-3, with D uncertain. CDR3 length equals 13 residues. Germline V gene sequence: CDR1 DFQATT, CDR2 SNEGSKA (reference sequence). V dropped 0 bases and J dropped 5 bases, with 9 bases sitting between them. Here the CDR3 reads CSARDAPGDTQYF. The CDR3 nucleotides are TGCAGTGCTAGAGATGCCCCGGGAGATACGCAGTATTTT.

The DNA of the CDR3 is TGCGCCAGCAGCAGGACAGGGCACAATGAGCAGTTCTTC. Translation gives CASSRTGHNEQFF. This chain uses TRBV5-1 with TRBJ2-1; 8 nucleotides line up with TRBD1. This CDR3 comprises 13 residues. CDR1 SGHRS and CDR2 YFSETQ come from the germline V gene. The V and J ends lost 4 bases and 5 bases, in that order; junction bases with no gene match: 2.

The gene calls are TRBV10-1 and TRBJ1-5; 10 nucleotides align to TRBD1. V lost 6 bases, J lost 6 bases, and 11 bases stayed unmatched. Germline V gives CDR1 WNHNN, CDR2 SYGVQD (reference sequence). The CDR3 runs to 16 residues. The CDR3 DNA follows: TGCGCCAGCAGCCACAGGGACAGGGGACGGATTCAGCCCCAGCATTTT. Translation: CASSHRDRGRIQPQHF.

This clonotype was recorded at least ten times. The chain links TRBV29-1 to TRBJ2-1; D unclear. In germline, CDR1 is SQVTM, CDR2 ANQGSEA. The CDR3 has 14 residues. Trimming took off 4 bases at V and 10 bases at J, with 20 bases between the two ends. The CDR3 sequence is CSVVFIWSSGEQFF. The CDR3 DNA is TGCAGCGTTGTCTTTATTTGGTCAAGTGGGGAGCAGTTCTTC.

This sequence joins TRBV6-1 and TRBJ2-7; D might be TRBD1 (6 bases). V lost 6 bases and J 0 bases, leaving 12 bases between the germline ends. Germline V CDR1 and CDR2: MNHNS, SASEGT. This CDR3 spans 14 amino acids. The CDR3 sequence is CASSQQGLSYEQYF. CDR3 coding DNA: TGTGCCAGCAGCCAACAGGGCCTCTCCTACGAGCAGTACTTC.

This clonotype was observed a few times. The chain recombines TRBV12-3 or TRBV12-4 with TRBJ2-7; no definite D call. Trimming removed 3 bases at V and 6 bases at J, with 12 bases between. CDR3 size: 13 residues. CDR3 nucleotide sequence: TGTGCCAGCAGTTTTGGGGTTTTCATCGAGCAGTACTTC. It yields the protein CASSFGVFIEQYF.

The gene calls are TRBV3-1 and TRBJ2-1; no reliable D call. V was cut by 4 bases and J by 8 bases, with 12 bases left in between. CDR1 and CDR2 from the germline V gene are LGHDT and YNNKEL (reference sequence). The CDR3 sequence is 13 residues long. CDR3 nucleotide sequence: TGTGCCAGCAGCCGCGACCTGGTGGATGAGCAGTTCTTC. Protein: CASSRDLVDEQFF.

This clonotype was picked up a small number of times. This sequence joins TRBV12-3 or TRBV12-4 and TRBJ2-3; TRBD1 might be the D (5 bases). This CDR3 has 16 residues. Trimming took off 3 bases at V and 2 bases at J, with 15 bases between the two ends. The CDR3 nucleotides read TGTGCCAGCAGTTTTCAGACAGACCGACTCACAGATACGCAGTATTTT. The encoded protein is CASSFQTDRLTDTQYF.

This rearrangement joins TRBV15 to TRBJ1-2; no clear D. Per germline, CDR1 LNHNV and CDR2 YYDKDF (reference sequence). The CDR3 is made up of 12 amino acids. Trimming stripped 8 bases from V and 4 bases from J, with 11 bases between. CDR3 in DNA: TGTGCCACCGGCATGGGAATCTATGGCTACACCTTC. This codes for CATGMGIYGYTF.

The rearrangement joins TRBV12-3 or TRBV12-4 to TRBJ2-3, with 8 bases matching TRBD2. V shed 4 bases and J 0 bases; nucleotides not matched to a gene: 6. This CDR3 spans 16 amino acids. This chain's CDR3 is CASSYYGGASTDTQYF. The CDR3 DNA sequence: TGTGCCAGCAGTTATTACGGGGGGGCTAGCACAGATACGCAGTATTTT.

This chain connects TRBV5-1 to TRBJ2-3; 10 bases are shared with TRBD2. The CDR3 runs to 17 residues. The ends lost 5 bases at V and 1 base at J; junction bases unmatched: 10. Per the germline V gene, CDR1 is SGHRS and CDR2 is YFSETQ. CDR3 sequence reads: CASRQQPTSGGTDTQYF. The DNA for the CDR3 is TGCGCCAGCAGACAACAGCCCACTAGCGGGGGCACAGATACGCAGTATTTT.

This clonotype was seen only a few times. V usage is TRBV30 and J usage is TRBJ2-1; D gene uncertain. V lost 5 bases to trimming and J lost 0 bases, with 8 bases between them. CDR1 is GTSNPN, CDR2 SVGIG, per germline (reference sequence). This CDR3 is 13 amino acids long. The CDR3 DNA sequence: TGTGCCTGGCGGGCAGACTCCTACAATGAGCAGTTCTTC. Translation gives CAWRADSYNEQFF. Supplemented by reference TRBV30 and TRBJ2-1, the full variable domain reads SQTIHQWPATLVQPVGSPLSLECTVEGTSNPNLYWYRQAAGRGLQLLFYSVGIGQISSEVPQNLSASRPQDRQFILSSKKLLLSDSGFYLCAWRADSYNEQFFGPGTRLTVL.

Only a few counts were recorded for this clonotype. This chain joins TRBV5-1 and TRBJ2-7, with D unresolved. V was cut by 0 bases and J by 3 bases, with 7 bases left in between. This CDR3 is built from 13 residues. The germline gives CDR1 SGHRS, CDR2 YFSETQ. The CDR3 DNA follows: TGCGCCAGCAGCTTGGACCCACACTACGAGCAGTACTTC. Translating gives CASSLDPHYEQYF.

This clonotype was counted between two and nine times. V and J are TRBV15 and TRBJ1-2; D possibly corresponds to TRBD1 (5 bases). V gave up 1 base and J gave up 0 bases, with 9 bases separating them. CDR1 LNHNV and CDR2 YYDKDF come from the germline V gene (reference sequence). CDR3 size: 15 residues. The CDR3 DNA sequence: TGTGCCACCAGCAGAGGCGGGACGCCTAACTATGGCTACACCTTC. It translates to CATSRGGTPNYGYTF.

The chain is built from TRBV6-2 or TRBV6-3 and TRBJ2-1; 7 bases are a match to TRBD2. Germline V gives CDR1 MNHEY, CDR2 SVGEGT. V shed 6 bases, J shed 1 base, and the junction held 6 bases outside the gene matches. The CDR3 totals 15 residues. CDR3 DNA sequence: TGTGCCAGCAGGCCGGGGGGAAGGTCCTACAATGAGCAGTTCTTC. This codes for CASRPGGRSYNEQFF.

CDR3 DNA sequence: TGTGCCAGCAGCCCTGAACGCGGGCCACACACAGATACGCAGTATTTT. Residues: CASSPERGPHTDTQYF. The rearrangement uses TRBV7-8 and TRBJ2-3; TRBD2 might be the D (5 bases). The CDR3 is made up of 16 amino acids. Germline CDR1 SGHVS, CDR2 FQNEAQ. V was trimmed by 5 bases and J by 2 bases, leaving 17 bases between them.

This chain's CDR3 is CASSFTTYDYKLTGGYTF. The CDR3 DNA reads as TGTGCCAGCAGCTTTACAACTTATGATTACAAGCTGACCGGGGGCTACACCTTC. The chain employs TRBV11-2 and TRBJ1-2; unclear D gene. CDR3 length: 18 amino acids. Germline-derived CDR1 and CDR2 are SGHAT and FQNNGV. V shed 3 bases and J shed 8 bases, with 28 bases lying between them.

CDR3: CASSQIGGDEQFF. CDR3 sequence (DNA): TGTGCCAGCAGCCAAATCGGGGGAGATGAGCAGTTCTTC. V usage is TRBV4-2 and J usage is TRBJ2-1; D is perhaps TRBD2 (6 bases). The CDR3 is 13 amino acids. Germline CDR1 LGHNA, CDR2 YNFKEQ. V was pared by 2 bases and J by 8 bases, with 10 bases between.

This clonotype was found a few times. This chain joins TRBV15 and TRBJ2-1; D not certain. The CDR3 length is 14 residues. The germline V gene encodes CDR1 LNHNV and CDR2 YYDKDF (reference sequence). The V and J ends lost 5 bases and 6 bases respectively, with 14 bases between them. The CDR3 coding sequence is TGTGCCACCAGCCGCCGGCAAACCCCCAATGAGCAGTTCTTC. Protein product: CATSRRQTPNEQFF.

This clonotype appeared a few times. V usage is TRBV24-1 and J usage is TRBJ2-1; 7 positions agree with TRBD1. V lost 4 bases to trimming and J lost 3 bases; unmatched junction nucleotides: 5. The CDR3 is 15 amino acids. The germline gives CDR1 KGHDR, CDR2 SFDVKD. The CDR3 bases are TGTGCCACCAGTGACCGACAGGGCTACTACAATGAGCAGTTCTTC. This codes for CATSDRQGYYNEQFF.

The chain combines TRBV11-2 with TRBJ2-3; 8 positions match TRBD2. The CDR3 runs 14 residues. Unmatched junction bases numbered 5, after V lost 5 bases and J lost 4 bases. Per germline, CDR1 SGHAT and CDR2 FQNNGV. CDR3 residues: CASSRGGVADTQYF. DNA for the CDR3: TGTGCCAGCAGCCGGGGGGGGGTGGCAGATACGCAGTATTTT.

The rearrangement links TRBV7-9 to TRBJ1-1, with D uncertain. The germline gives CDR1 SEHNR, CDR2 FQNEAQ (reference sequence). This CDR3 has 11 residues. Trimming took off 8 bases at V and 2 bases at J, with 6 bases between the two ends. The DNA of the CDR3 is TGTGCCAGCTTTCTCAACACTGAAGCTTTCTTT. This translates into CASFLNTEAFF.